The 19 T cell receptor beta chains given below trace back to one sample, sequenced in a study of T cell repertoires in cytomegalovirus infection. MiXCR, applied by TCRdb to the reads, yields one record per CDR3 protein. The data hold roughly 720,000 distinct CDR3 sequences, with 35% observed a single time. The specimen sequenced was PBMCs. These receptors all come from a human donor in good health (CMV status not recorded). Some clones in this sample may be carry-over from other donors' samples.

The sample holds a few counts of this clonotype. The V gene is TRBV4-1, the J gene TRBJ1-1; D might be TRBD1 (5 bases). CDR3 size: 15 residues. V dropped 4 bases and J dropped 0 bases, with 12 bases sitting between them. Per the germline V gene, CDR1 is MGHRA and CDR2 is YSYEKL. The CDR3 DNA reads TGCGCCAGCAGCCCCAGGGCGTCAATGAACACTGAAGCTTTCTTT. Its translation is CASSPRASMNTEAFF.

The J gene is TRBJ2-7, the V gene TRBV10-3; TRBD2 matches at 10 bases. The CDR3 extends over 16 amino acids. The germline gives CDR1 ENHRY, CDR2 SYGVKD. V dropped 10 bases and J dropped 6; count of bases not matched to a gene: 18. The CDR3 DNA is TGTGCCACAGCGCTAGCGGGGGTCTCAACTACTGGCGAGCAGTACTTC. This gives the protein CATALAGVSTTGEQYF.

V and J are TRBV19 and TRBJ2-7, with D uncertain. The CDR3 contains 14 residues. The V end lost 3 bases, the J end lost 2 bases, and 11 bases lay between the germline ends. Germline V gives CDR1 LNHDA, CDR2 SQIVND (reference sequence). Here the CDR3 reads CASSIESGPYEQYF. CDR3 coding DNA: TGTGCCAGTAGTATTGAGTCAGGCCCCTACGAGCAGTACTTC.

The chain combines TRBV5-1 with TRBJ1-1; D uncertain. V was pared by 2 bases and J by 4 bases, with 12 bases between. CDR1 is SGHRS, CDR2 YFSETQ, per germline. The CDR3 consists of 14 residues. The CDR3 loop reads CASSLWRASTEAFF. CDR3 sequence (DNA): TGCGCCAGCAGCTTATGGAGGGCTAGCACTGAAGCTTTCTTT.

The rearrangement joins TRBV7-2 to TRBJ1-4; the D gene is possibly TRBD1 (5 bases). The V end was cut by 0 bases, the J end by 6 bases, with 14 bases between. The CDR3 spans 16 residues. Per the germline V gene, CDR1 is SGHTA and CDR2 is FQGNSA. In DNA form, the CDR3 reads TGTGCCAGCAGCTTAGCCATTATAGGGGTTGATGAAAAACTGTTTTTT. Protein sequence: CASSLAIIGVDEKLFF.

This chain uses TRBV4-1 with TRBJ1-2; no firm D call. The CDR3 extends over 14 amino acids. With 1 base removed from V and 4 bases from J, the gap between germline ends came to 10 bases. The germline V gene has CDR1 MGHRA and CDR2 YSYEKL. The CDR3 loop reads CASSQVAGAYGYTF. As DNA, the CDR3 is TGCGCCAGCAGCCAAGTGGCAGGAGCCTATGGCTACACCTTC.

This clonotype was detected a few times. The J gene is TRBJ2-1, the V gene TRBV11-3; D is undetermined. The ends were cut back, 2 bases at V and 8 bases at J, with 7 bases in the middle. The CDR3 has 12 residues. Germline CDR1 reads SGHNT; CDR2 reads YENEEA. The CDR3 is CASSLNGYEQFF. DNA of the CDR3: TGTGCCAGCAGCTTAAATGGTTATGAGCAGTTCTTC.

The chain joins TRBV9 to TRBJ1-2; the D is unclear. The CDR3 runs 12 residues. The ends were cut back, 3 bases at V and 4 bases at J, with 7 bases in the middle. Germline V gives CDR1 SGDLS, CDR2 YYNGEE. CDR3 sequence (DNA): TGTGCCAGCAGCGCCCAGGTCTATGGCTACACCTTC. Translated, it gives CASSAQVYGYTF.

The J gene is TRBJ1-1, the V gene TRBV29-1; tentatively, D is TRBD1 (6 bases). V lost 3 bases, J lost 1 base, and 15 bases lay in between. The CDR3 length is 15 residues. The germline CDR1 and CDR2 sequences are SQVTM and ANQGSEA. This chain's CDR3 is CSVDFNGGPNTEAFF. The CDR3 DNA reads as TGCAGCGTTGACTTTAATGGGGGGCCGAACACTGAAGCTTTCTTT.

This clonotype was picked up a small number of times. The rearrangement uses TRBV28 and TRBJ1-4; 7 bases align to TRBD1. CDR3 length equals 15 residues. Trimming cost V 6 bases and J 7 bases; bases outside gene matches: 11. Germline lookup yields CDR1 MDHEN and CDR2 SYDVKM. The CDR3 reads CASSRLGGWSEKLFF. CDR3 nucleotides: TGTGCCAGCAGCCGACTAGGGGGCTGGAGTGAAAAACTGTTTTTT.

The gene calls are TRBV3-1 and TRBJ1-2, with D perhaps TRBD1 (6 bases). The V gene lost 1 base and the J gene lost 7 bases, with 16 bases spanning the gap. This CDR3 is built from 15 residues. Germline V CDR1 and CDR2: LGHDT, YNNKEL (reference sequence). In DNA, the CDR3 is TGTGCCAGCAGCCAAGTTCAGGGGATTTCAGGTGGCTACACCTTC. It yields the protein CASSQVQGISGGYTF.

This clonotype occurred a few times. The chain links TRBV7-8 to TRBJ2-1, with 13 bases lining up with TRBD2. CDR1 is SGHVS, CDR2 FQNEAQ, per germline. This CDR3 comprises 16 residues. Unmatched junction bases numbered 4, after V lost 2 bases and J lost 6 bases. The CDR3 nucleotides are TGTGCCAGCAGCTTAATAGGACTAGCGGGAGCCAATGAGCAGTTCTTC. It codes for CASSLIGLAGANEQFF.

The chain is built from TRBV7-2 and TRBJ1-1; TRBD1 matches 8 bases. Germline trimming cut 5 bases from V and 5 bases from J; bases unmatched to any gene: 10. This CDR3 is 15 amino acids long. Looked up from germline, CDR1 is SGHTA and CDR2 is FQGNSA. This CDR3 reads CASSLDRVKRTEAFF. The CDR3 DNA sequence: TGTGCCAGCAGCCTGGACAGGGTAAAAAGGACTGAAGCTTTCTTT.

The V call is TRBV10-3, the J call TRBJ2-7; possibly TRBD2 for D (5 bases). V dropped 2 bases and J dropped 5 bases, with 7 bases sitting between them. CDR1 and CDR2 (germline): ENHRY, SYGVKD. This CDR3 comprises 12 residues. CDR3 sequence: CAISEASNEQYF. The CDR3 nucleotides read TGTGCCATCAGTGAGGCTAGCAACGAGCAGTACTTC.

V gene TRBV5-1 combines with J gene TRBJ1-1; possible D gene TRBD1, 5 bases. Trimming removed 2 bases from V and 5 bases from J, with 13 bases in between. Per the germline V gene, CDR1 is SGHRS and CDR2 is YFSETQ. This CDR3 has 14 residues. The chain's CDR3 is CASSLQPGGTEAFF. CDR3 nucleotide sequence: TGCGCCAGCAGCTTACAACCGGGGGGGACTGAAGCTTTCTTT. Looking up the rest from reference TRBV5-1 and TRBJ1-1 gives the full variable domain: KAGVTQTPRYLIKTRGQQVTLSCSPISGHRSVSWYQQTPGQGLQFLFEYFSETQRNKGNFPGRFSGRQFSNSRSEMNVSTLELGDSALYLCASSLQPGGTEAFFGQGTRLTVV.

The rearrangement uses TRBV12-3 or TRBV12-4 and TRBJ2-1; no clear D gene. V shed 3 bases and J shed 0 bases, with 9 bases lying between them. This CDR3 spans 15 amino acids. CDR3 nucleotide sequence: TGTGCCAGCAGTTTTCGCCAGAGCTCCTACAATGAGCAGTTCTTC. It encodes CASSFRQSSYNEQFF.

The DNA for the CDR3 is TGTGCCATCAGATTAGGACAGACATACGAGCAGTACTTC. The encoded protein is CAIRLGQTYEQYF. The V and J genes are TRBV10-3 and TRBJ2-7, with TRBD1 as a possible D gene (6 bases). Trimming removed 6 bases at V and 4 bases at J, with 13 bases between. Germline CDR1 reads ENHRY; CDR2 reads SYGVKD. CDR3 length: 13 amino acids.

This clonotype showed up many times. The CDR3: CASSLVWLGEQFF. CDR3 DNA: TGTGCCAGCAGCTTAGTATGGCTCGGTGAGCAGTTCTTC. This sequence joins TRBV7-2 and TRBJ2-1; D call uncertain. Trimming pared 1 base from V and 9 bases from J, leaving 10 bases between. This CDR3 comprises 13 residues. Looked up from germline, CDR1 is SGHTA and CDR2 is FQGNSA.

The chain carries TRBV5-1 and TRBJ2-3; D gene ambiguous. Trimming took off 3 bases at V and 2 bases at J, with 13 bases between the two ends. Germline CDR1 and CDR2: SGHRS and YFSETQ. The CDR3 totals 15 residues. The CDR3 nucleotides are TGCGCCAGCAGCTCGGACGGACGCAACACAGATACGCAGTATTTT. It is translated as CASSSDGRNTDTQYF.